This TCR beta chain was identified in a study of blood T cell repertoires in COVID-19. Study as a whole: Sample material is recorded as cDNA or gDNA derived from T cells, B-cell-depleted T cells, or PBMCs.

Method: immunoSEQ multiplex PCR; TCRdb's copy keeps in-frame clones and lacks some. Of about 400,000 clones detected, approximately 86% appear once; the ten largest clones hold over 2%. The table lists this clone with a count of one. CDR1 is MNHNS, CDR2 SASEGT, per germline. This CDR3 spans 13 amino acids. Trimming shortened V by 3 bases and J by 5 bases, and 10 bases separated the two germline ends. The rearrangement links TRBV6-1 to TRBJ1-1; no firm D call. The sample was PBMCs or T cells enriched from blood (not recorded which). The origin of this receptor is a woman aged 40 to 50 with acute COVID-19. This CDR3 is CASSDNSGTEAFF. Written as DNA, the CDR3 is TGTGCCAGCAGTGACAACTCGGGAACTGAAGCTTTCTTT.